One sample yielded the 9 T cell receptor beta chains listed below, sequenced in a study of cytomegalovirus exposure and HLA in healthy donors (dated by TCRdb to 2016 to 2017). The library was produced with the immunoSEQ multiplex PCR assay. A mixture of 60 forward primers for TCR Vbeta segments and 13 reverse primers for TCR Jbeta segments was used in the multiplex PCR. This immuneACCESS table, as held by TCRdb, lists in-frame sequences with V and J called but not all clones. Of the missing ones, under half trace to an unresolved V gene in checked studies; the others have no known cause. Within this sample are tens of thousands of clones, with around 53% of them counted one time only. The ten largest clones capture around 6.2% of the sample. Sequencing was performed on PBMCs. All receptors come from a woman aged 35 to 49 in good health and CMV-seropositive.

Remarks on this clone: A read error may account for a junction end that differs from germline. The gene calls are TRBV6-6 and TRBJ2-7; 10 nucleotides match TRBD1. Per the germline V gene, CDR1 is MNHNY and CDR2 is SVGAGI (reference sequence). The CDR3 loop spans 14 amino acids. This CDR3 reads CASTAQPGQGILFF. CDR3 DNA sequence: TGTGCCAGCACTGCCCAACCGGGACAGGGGATTCTGTTCTTC.

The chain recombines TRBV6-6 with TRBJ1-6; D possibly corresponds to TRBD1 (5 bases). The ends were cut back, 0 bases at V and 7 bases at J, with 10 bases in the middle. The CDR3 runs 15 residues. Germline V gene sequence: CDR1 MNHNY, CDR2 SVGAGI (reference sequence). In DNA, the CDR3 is TGTGCCAGCAGTTACTCGACAGAGGAAAATTCACCCCTCCACTTT. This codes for CASSYSTEENSPLHF.

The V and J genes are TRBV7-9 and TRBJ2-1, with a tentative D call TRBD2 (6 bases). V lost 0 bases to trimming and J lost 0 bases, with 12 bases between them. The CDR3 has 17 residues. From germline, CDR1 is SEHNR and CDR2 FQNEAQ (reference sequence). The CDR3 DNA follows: TGTGCCAGCAGCTTAGCGAGTCGGGGGAGCTCCTACAATGAGCAGTTCTTC. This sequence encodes CASSLASRGSSYNEQFF.

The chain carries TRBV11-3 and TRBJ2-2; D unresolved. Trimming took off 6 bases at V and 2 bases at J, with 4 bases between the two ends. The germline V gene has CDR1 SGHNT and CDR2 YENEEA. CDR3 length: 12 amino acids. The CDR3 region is CASSPNTGELFF. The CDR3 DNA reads TGTGCCAGCAGTCCTAACACCGGGGAGCTGTTTTTT.

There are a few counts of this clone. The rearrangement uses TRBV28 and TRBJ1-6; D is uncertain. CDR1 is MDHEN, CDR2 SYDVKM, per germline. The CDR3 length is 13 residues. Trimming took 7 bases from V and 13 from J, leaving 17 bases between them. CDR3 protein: CASIRAAEAPLHF. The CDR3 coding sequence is TGTGCCAGCATCCGGGCAGCGGAGGCGCCCCTCCACTTT.

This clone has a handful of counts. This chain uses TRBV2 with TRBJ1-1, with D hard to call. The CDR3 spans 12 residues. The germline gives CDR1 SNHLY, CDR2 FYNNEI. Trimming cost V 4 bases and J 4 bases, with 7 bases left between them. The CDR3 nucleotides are TGTGCCAGCAGTGGTAGTGGCACTGAAGCTTTCTTT. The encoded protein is CASSGSGTEAFF. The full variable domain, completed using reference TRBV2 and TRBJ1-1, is EPEVTQTPSHQVTQMGQEVILRCVPISNHLYFYWYRQILGQKVEFLVSFYNNEISEKSEIFDDQFSVERPDGSNFTLKIRSTKLEDSAMYFCASSGSGTEAFFGQGTRLTVV.

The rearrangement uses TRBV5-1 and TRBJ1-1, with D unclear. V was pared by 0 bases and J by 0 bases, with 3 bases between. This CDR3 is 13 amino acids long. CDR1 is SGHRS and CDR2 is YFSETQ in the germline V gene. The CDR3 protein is CASSLGVNTEAFF. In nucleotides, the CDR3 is TGCGCCAGCAGCTTGGGCGTGAACACTGAAGCTTTCTTT. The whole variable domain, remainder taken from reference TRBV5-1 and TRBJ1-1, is KAGVTQTPRYLIKTRGQQVTLSCSPISGHRSVSWYQQTPGQGLQFLFEYFSETQRNKGNFPGRFSGRQFSNSRSEMNVSTLELGDSALYLCASSLGVNTEAFFGQGTRLTVV.

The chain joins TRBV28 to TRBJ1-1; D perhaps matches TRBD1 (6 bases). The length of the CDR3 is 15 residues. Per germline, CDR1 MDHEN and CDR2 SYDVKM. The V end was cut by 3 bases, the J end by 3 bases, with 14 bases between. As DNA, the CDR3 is TGTGCCAGCAGTTTCATGATTGACAGGCACACTGAAGCTTTCTTT. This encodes CASSFMIDRHTEAFF.

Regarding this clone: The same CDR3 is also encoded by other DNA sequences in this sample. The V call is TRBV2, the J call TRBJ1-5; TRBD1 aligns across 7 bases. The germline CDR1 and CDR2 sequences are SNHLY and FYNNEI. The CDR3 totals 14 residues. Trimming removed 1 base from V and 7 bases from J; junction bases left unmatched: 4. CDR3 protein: CASSEGQGEQPQHF. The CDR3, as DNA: TGTGCCAGCAGTGAAGGTCAGGGGGAGCAGCCCCAGCATTTT.